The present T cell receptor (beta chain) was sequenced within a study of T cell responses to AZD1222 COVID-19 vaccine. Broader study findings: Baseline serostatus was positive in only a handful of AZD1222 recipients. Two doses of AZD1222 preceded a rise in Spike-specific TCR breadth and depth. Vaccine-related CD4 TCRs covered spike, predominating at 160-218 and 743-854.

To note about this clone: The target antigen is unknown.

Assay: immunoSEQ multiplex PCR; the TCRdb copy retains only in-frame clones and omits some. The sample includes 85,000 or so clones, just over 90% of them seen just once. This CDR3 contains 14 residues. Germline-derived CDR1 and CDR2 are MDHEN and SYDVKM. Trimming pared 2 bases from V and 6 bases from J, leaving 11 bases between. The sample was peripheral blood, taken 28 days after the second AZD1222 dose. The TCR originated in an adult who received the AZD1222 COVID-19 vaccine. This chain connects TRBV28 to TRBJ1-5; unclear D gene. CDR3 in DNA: TGTGCCAGCAGTTTAAGGGCCACTGGTCAGCCCCAGCATTTT. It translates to CASSLRATGQPQHF.